Reported below is one TCR beta chain. The antigen is undetermined. The data are from a study of T-cell memory formation after mild COVID-19. Whole-study findings and limits: Pre-infection memory contained some responding clones, which suggested that cross-reactive memory had joined. Researchers could not confirm that second-wave clones peaking on day 37 targeted SARS-CoV-2.

With constant-segment primers, 5'RACE yielded cDNA libraries of TCR alpha and TCR beta that carried sample barcodes and UMIs. One entry per CDR3 protein results from TCRdb running MiXCR on the 5' RACE reads. The sample records more than 120,000 distinct CDR3 sequences, less than 20% being singletons. Deletions cut 8 bases from V and 2 bases from J, with 9 bases between. CDR3 length: 12 amino acids. The J gene is TRBJ2-5, the V gene TRBV12-3 or TRBV12-4, with D hard to call. Sequencing was performed on PBMCs or a T cell subset sorted from them (not recorded which). This TCR was sampled from an adult woman who had mild COVID-19 (a few samples of this study predate the infection). Cell type and time point are not known. The CDR3 bases are TGTGCCAGCCAAGGATGGCAAGAGACCCAGTACTTC. Protein: CASQGWQETQYF.